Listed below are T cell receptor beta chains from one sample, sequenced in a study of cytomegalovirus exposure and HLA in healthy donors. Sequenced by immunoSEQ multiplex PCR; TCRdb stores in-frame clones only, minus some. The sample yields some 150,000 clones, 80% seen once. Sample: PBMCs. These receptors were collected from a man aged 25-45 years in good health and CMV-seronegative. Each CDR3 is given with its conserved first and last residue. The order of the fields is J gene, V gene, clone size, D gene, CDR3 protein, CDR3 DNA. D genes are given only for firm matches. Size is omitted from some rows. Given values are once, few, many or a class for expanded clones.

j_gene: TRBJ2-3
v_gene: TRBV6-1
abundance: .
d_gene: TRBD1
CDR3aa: CASSTGGPDTQYF
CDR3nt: TGTGCCAGCAGTACAGGGGGCCCAGATACGCAGTATTTT

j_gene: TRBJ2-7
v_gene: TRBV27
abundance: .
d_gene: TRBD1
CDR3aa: CASSQDRSSYEQYF
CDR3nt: TGTGCCAGCAGCCAGGACAGGAGCTCCTACGAGCAGTACTTC

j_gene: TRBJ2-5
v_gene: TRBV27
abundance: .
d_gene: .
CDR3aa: CASSPTGLYQETQYF
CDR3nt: TGTGCCAGCAGCCCTACAGGGTTGTACCAAGAGACCCAGTACTTC

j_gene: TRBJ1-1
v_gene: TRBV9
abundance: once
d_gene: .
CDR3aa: CASSSRQKNTEAFF
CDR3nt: TGTGCCAGCAGCTCGCGACAGAAGAACACTGAAGCTTTCTTT

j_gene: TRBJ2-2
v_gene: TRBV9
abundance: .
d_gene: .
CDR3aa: CASSAHRSSTGELFF
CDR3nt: TGTGCCAGCAGCGCCCACAGGAGTTCCACCGGGGAGCTGTTTTTT

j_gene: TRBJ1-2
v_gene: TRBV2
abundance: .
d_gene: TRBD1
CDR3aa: CASSEGGQGGSYGYTF
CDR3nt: TGTGCCAGCAGTGAAGGAGGGCAGGGGGGAAGCTATGGCTACACCTTC

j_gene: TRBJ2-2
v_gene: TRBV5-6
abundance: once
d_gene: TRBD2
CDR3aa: CASSLGLAGGPGGLFF
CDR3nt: TGTGCCAGCAGCTTGGGACTAGCGGGAGGTCCCGGGGGGCTGTTTTTT

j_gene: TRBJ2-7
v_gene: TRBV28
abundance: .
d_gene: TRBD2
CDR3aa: CASTSGRGFYEQYF
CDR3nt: TGTGCCAGTACGAGCGGGAGAGGTTTCTACGAGCAGTACTTC

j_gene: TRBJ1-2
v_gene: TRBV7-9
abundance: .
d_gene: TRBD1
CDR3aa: CASSWPGQGDYGYTF
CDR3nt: TGTGCCAGCAGCTGGCCGGGACAGGGAGACTATGGCTACACCTTC

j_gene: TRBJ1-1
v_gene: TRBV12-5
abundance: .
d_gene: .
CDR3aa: CASGSTLTLGENTEAFF
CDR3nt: TGTGCTAGTGGTTCGACTCTGACCTTAGGGGAGAACACTGAAGCTTTCTTT

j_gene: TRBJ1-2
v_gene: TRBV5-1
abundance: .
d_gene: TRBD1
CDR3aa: CASSLRTGMVNYGYTF
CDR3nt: TGCGCCAGCAGCTTGAGGACAGGGATGGTTAACTATGGCTACACCTTC

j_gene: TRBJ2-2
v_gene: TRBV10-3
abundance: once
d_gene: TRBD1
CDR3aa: CAISGTGDTGELFF
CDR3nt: TGTGCCATCTCCGGGACAGGGGACACCGGGGAGCTGTTTTTT

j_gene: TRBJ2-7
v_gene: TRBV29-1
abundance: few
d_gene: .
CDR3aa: CSVQGLSSYEQYF
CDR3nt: TGCAGCGTTCAGGGGTTAAGCTCCTACGAGCAGTACTTC

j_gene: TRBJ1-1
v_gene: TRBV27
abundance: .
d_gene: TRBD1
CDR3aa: CASSRTGPNTEAFF
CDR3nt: TGTGCCAGCAGTCGGACAGGGCCGAACACTGAAGCTTTCTTT

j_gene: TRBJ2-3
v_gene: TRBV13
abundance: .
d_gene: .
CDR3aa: CASSPRGSGTSTDTQYF
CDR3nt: TGTGCCAGCAGCCCTAGGGGGAGCGGAACTAGCACAGATACGCAGTATTTT

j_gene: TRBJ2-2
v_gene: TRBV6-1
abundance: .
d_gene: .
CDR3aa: CASIGVYLTGELFF
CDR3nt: TGTGCCAGCATTGGAGTCTATTTAACCGGGGAGCTGTTTTTT

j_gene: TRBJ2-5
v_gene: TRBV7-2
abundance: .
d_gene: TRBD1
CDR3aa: CASSSYRGGETQYF
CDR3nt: TGTGCCAGCAGCTCCTACAGGGGCGGGGAGACCCAGTACTTC

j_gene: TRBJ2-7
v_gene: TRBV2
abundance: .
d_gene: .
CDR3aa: CASSVQGPYEQYF
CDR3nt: TGTGCCAGCAGTGTACAGGGCCCCTACGAGCAGTACTTC

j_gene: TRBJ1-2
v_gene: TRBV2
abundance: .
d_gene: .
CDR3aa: CASSVGGIGYTF
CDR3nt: TGTGCCAGCAGTGTGGGAGGGATCGGCTACACCTTC

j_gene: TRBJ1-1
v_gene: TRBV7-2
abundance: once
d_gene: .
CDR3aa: CASSPGVEAFF
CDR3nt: TGTGCCAGCAGCCCCGGTGTTGAAGCTTTCTTT

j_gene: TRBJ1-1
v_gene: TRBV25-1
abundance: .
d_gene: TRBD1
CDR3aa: CASSEYDDRVRGEAFF
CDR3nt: TGTGCCAGCAGTGAATATGATGACAGGGTAAGGGGTGAAGCTTTCTTT

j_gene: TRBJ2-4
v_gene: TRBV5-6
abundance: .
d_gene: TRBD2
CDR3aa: CASSSPGLAGAKNIQYF
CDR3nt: TGTGCCAGCAGCTCACCGGGACTAGCGGGGGCCAAAAACATTCAGTACTTC

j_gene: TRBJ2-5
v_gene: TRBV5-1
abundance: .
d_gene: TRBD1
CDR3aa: CASSFPSGQGEETQYF
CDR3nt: TGCGCCAGCAGCTTCCCCTCGGGACAGGGTGAGGAGACCCAGTACTTC

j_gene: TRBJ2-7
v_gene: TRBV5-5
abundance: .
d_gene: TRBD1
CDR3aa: CASSLLVGQGTYEQYF
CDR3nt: TGTGCCAGCAGCTTGCTGGTGGGACAGGGGACGTACGAGCAGTACTTC

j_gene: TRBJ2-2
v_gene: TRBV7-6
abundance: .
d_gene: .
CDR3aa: CASSLESSANTGELFF
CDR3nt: TGTGCCAGCAGCTTAGAGTCTAGCGCAAACACCGGGGAGCTGTTTTTT

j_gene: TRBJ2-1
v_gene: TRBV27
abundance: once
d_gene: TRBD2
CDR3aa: CASSLSPGLAGAGNEQFF
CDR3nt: TGTGCCAGCAGTTTATCCCCAGGACTAGCGGGAGCGGGGAATGAGCAGTTCTTC

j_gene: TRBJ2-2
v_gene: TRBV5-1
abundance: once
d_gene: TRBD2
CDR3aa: CASSFFSGLAGGPRELFF
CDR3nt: TGCGCCAGCAGCTTTTTCTCCGGACTAGCGGGAGGTCCCCGGGAGCTGTTTTTT

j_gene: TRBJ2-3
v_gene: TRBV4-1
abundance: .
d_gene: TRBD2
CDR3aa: CASSQEEGAGGRTDTQYF
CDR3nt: TGCGCCAGCAGCCAAGAAGAAGGAGCGGGGGGCAGGACAGATACGCAGTATTTT

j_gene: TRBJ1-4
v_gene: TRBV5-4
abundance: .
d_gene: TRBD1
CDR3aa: CASSLQGAEEKLFF
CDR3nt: TGTGCCAGCAGCTTACAGGGGGCTGAAGAAAAACTGTTTTTT

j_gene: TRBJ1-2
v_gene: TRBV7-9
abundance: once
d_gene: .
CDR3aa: CSSSYPTPVNGGYTF
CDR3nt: TGTTCCAGCAGCTACCCGACTCCGGTCAATGGTGGCTACACCTTC

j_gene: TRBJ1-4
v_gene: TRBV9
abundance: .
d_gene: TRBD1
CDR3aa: CASSDGQGNEKLFF
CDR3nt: TGTGCCAGCAGCGATGGACAGGGAAATGAAAAACTGTTTTTT

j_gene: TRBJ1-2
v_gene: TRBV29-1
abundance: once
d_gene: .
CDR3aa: CSVEGFTGSDYGYTF
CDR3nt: TGCAGCGTTGAAGGGTTTACCGGGTCCGACTATGGCTACACCTTC

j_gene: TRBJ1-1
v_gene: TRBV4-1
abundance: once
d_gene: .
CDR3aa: CASSHVGGNTEAFF
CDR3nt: TGCGCCAGCAGCCACGTGGGGGGGAACACTGAAGCTTTCTTT

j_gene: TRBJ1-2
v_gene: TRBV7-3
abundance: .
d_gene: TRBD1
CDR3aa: CSSSSTGEGRGYTF
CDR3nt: TGTTCCAGCAGCTCGACAGGGGAGGGTCGGGGCTACACCTTC

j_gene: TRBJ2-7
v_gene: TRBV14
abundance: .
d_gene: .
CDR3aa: CASSPSVYEQYF
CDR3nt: TGTGCCAGCAGCCCGTCGGTCTACGAGCAGTACTTC

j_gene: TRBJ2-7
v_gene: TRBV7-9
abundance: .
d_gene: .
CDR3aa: CASSGGASYEQYF
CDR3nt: TGTGCCAGCAGCGGGGGGGCGTCCTACGAGCAGTACTTC

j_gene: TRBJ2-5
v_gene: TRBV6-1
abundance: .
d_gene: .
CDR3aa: CASGGASQETQYF
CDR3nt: TGTGCCAGCGGGGGGGCTTCCCAAGAGACCCAGTACTTC

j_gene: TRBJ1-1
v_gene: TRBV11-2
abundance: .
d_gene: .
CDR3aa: CASSFGQPQMNTEAFF
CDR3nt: TGTGCCAGCAGCTTTGGACAGCCCCAAATGAACACTGAAGCTTTCTTT

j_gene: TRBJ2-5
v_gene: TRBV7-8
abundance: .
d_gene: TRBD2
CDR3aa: CASSQEVAGGPGETQYF
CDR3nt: TGTGCCAGCAGCCAGGAGGTAGCGGGAGGGCCGGGGGAGACCCAGTACTTC

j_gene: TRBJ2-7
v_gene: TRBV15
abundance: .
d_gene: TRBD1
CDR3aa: CATSLRQGAFYEQYF
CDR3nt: TGTGCCACCAGCTTACGACAGGGGGCTTTCTACGAGCAGTACTTC

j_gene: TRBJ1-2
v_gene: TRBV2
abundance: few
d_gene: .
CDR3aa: CASSEWRDGYTF
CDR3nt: TGTGCCAGCAGTGAGTGGCGGGATGGCTACACCTTC

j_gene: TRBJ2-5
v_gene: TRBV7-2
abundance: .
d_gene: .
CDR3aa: CASSLGRGETQYF
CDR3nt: TGTGCCAGCAGCTTAGGGCGGGGAGAGACCCAGTACTTC

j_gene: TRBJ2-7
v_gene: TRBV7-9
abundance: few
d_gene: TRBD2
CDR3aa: CSSSLGLAGPYEQYF
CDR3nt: TGTTCCAGCAGCTTAGGACTAGCGGGCCCCTACGAGCAGTACTTC

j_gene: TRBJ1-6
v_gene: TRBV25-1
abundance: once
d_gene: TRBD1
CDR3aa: CASMGQGNSPLHF
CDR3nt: TGTGCCAGCATGGGACAGGGCAATTCACCCCTCCACTTT

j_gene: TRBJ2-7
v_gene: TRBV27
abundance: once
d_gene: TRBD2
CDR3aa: CASRPGGGRDYEQYF
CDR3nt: TGTGCCAGCAGGCCTGGGGGGGGGAGGGACTACGAGCAGTACTTC

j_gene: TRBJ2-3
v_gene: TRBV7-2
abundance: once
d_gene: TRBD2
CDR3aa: CASSLGPLAGGTDTQYF
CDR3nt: TGTGCCAGCAGCTTAGGGCCCCTAGCGGGGGGCACAGATACGCAGTATTTT

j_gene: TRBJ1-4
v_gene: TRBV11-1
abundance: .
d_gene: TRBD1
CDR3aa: CASSFDRGELFF
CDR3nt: TGTGCCAGCAGCTTTGACAGGGGCGAACTGTTTTTT

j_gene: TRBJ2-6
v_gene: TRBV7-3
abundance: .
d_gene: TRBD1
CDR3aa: CASSSTGGSGANVLTF
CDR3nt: TGTGCCAGCAGCTCAACAGGGGGCTCTGGGGCCAACGTCCTGACTTTC

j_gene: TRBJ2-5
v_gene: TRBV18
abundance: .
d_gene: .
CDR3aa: CASSRGDGGAYQETQYF
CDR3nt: TGTGCCAGCTCACGGGGGGATGGTGGAGCGTACCAAGAGACCCAGTACTTC

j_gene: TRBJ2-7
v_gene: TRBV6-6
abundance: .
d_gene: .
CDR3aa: CASSYGLGLPKPEQYF
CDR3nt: TGTGCCAGCAGTTACGGGCTTGGACTCCCGAAACCAGAGCAGTACTTC

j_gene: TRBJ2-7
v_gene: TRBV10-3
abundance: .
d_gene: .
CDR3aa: CAISELVEEQYF
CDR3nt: TGTGCCATCAGTGAGTTGGTCGAGGAGCAGTACTTC

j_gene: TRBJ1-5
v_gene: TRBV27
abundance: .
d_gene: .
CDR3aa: CASARYIGATKPQHF
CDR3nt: TGTGCCAGCGCTCGTTATATCGGCGCGACAAAGCCCCAGCATTTT

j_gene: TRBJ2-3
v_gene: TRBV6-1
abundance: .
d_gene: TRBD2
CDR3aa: CASSSLAGGPDTQYF
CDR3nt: TGTGCCAGCAGTAGCCTAGCGGGAGGGCCAGATACGCAGTATTTT